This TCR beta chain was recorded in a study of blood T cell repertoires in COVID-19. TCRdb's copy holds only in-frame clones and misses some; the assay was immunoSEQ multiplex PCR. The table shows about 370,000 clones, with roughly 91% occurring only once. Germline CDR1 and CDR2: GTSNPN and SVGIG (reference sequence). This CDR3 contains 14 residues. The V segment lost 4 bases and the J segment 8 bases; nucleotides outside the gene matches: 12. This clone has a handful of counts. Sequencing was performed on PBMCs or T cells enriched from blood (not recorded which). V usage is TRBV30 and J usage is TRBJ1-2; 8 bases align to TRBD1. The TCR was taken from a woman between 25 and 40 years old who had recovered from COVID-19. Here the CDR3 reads CAWTPNQGASGYTF. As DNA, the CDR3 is TGTGCCTGGACTCCGAATCAGGGGGCGTCAGGCTACACCTTC.